One and the same sample provided the 22 T cell receptor beta chains below, sequenced in a study of T cell responses to AZD1222 COVID-19 vaccine. Produced via immunoSEQ multiplex PCR; TCRdb's table is partial and in-frame only. Altogether about 180,000 clones are present, about 93% being singletons, with the ten largest covering about 2.1%. The sequenced sample was peripheral blood, obtained 28 days after the second AZD1222 dose. Receptors originate from an adult who received the AZD1222 COVID-19 vaccine.

The chain has TRBV7-6 and TRBJ1-1, with unresolved D. The V end lost 6 bases, the J end lost 6 bases, and 8 bases lay between the germline ends. Germline V gives CDR1 SGHVS, CDR2 FNYEAQ. This CDR3 spans 11 amino acids. This CDR3 is CASSSFPEAFF. The CDR3, as DNA: TGTGCCAGCAGTTCCTTCCCTGAAGCTTTCTTT. The full variable domain, its missing parts supplied by reference TRBV7-6 and TRBJ1-1, is GAGVSQSPRYKVTKRGQDVALRCDPISGHVSLYWYRQALGQGPEFLTYFNYEAQQDKSGLPNDRFSAERPEGSISTLTIQRTEQRDSAMYRCASSSFPEAFFGQGTRLTVV.

The CDR3 sequence: CASSRAGGATGELFF. The CDR3 DNA reads as TGTGCCAGCAGCCGAGCAGGGGGCGCGACCGGGGAGCTGTTTTTT. J is TRBJ2-2 and V is TRBV11-2; 8 nucleotides align to TRBD1. J lost 5 bases, V lost 5 bases, and 7 bases had no gene match. The CDR3 consists of 15 residues. The germline CDR1 and CDR2 sequences are SGHAT and FQNNGV.

The gene calls are TRBV27 and TRBJ1-4, with a tentative D call TRBD1 (5 bases). Per germline, CDR1 MNHEY and CDR2 SMNVEV (reference sequence). V lost 2 bases to trimming and J lost 8 bases, with 12 bases between them. This CDR3 spans 14 amino acids. CDR3 in amino acids: CASSLMGEGEKLFF. CDR3 sequence (DNA): TGTGCCAGCAGTTTAATGGGGGAGGGGGAAAAACTGTTTTTT.

The chain uses TRBV11-2 and TRBJ2-7; 7 bases match TRBD1. This CDR3 contains 12 residues. The germline V gene encodes CDR1 SGHAT and CDR2 FQNNGV. Trimming at V came to 5 bases and at J to 5 bases, leaving 3 bases not matched to a gene. The CDR3 bases are TGTGCCAGCAGCCCGACAGGGAACGAGCAGTACTTC. This sequence encodes CASSPTGNEQYF.

This chain joins TRBV7-6 and TRBJ2-1, with TRBD2 identical over 11 bases. The CDR3 is 16 amino acids. From germline, CDR1 is SGHVS and CDR2 FNYEAQ. J lost 8 bases, V lost 0 bases, and 6 bases had no gene match. The DNA for the CDR3 is TGTGCCAGCAGCTTAGCGCATAGTAGCGGGGGGGATGAGCAGTTCTTC. Its protein product is CASSLAHSSGGDEQFF.

The rearrangement joins TRBV30 to TRBJ1-4, with 10 nucleotides matching TRBD1. Trimming removed 2 bases from V and 8 bases from J; junction bases left unmatched: 23. This CDR3 has 20 residues. CDR1 is GTSNPN, CDR2 SVGIG, per germline (reference sequence). CDR3 DNA sequence: TGTGCCTGGAGTAAACGCCCCGGGACAGGGGCTCGTGTGAGATTAGAAAAACTGTTTTTT. Protein sequence: CAWSKRPGTGARVRLEKLFF.

The V gene is TRBV10-1, the J gene TRBJ1-2, with D unresolved. Germline V lookup: CDR1 WNHNN, CDR2 SYGVQD (reference sequence). The CDR3 has 14 amino acids. V shed 3 bases and J shed 9 bases, with 17 bases lying between them. The CDR3 spells CASSDSPQLMSYTF. The DNA of the CDR3 is TGCGCCAGCAGTGATTCACCACAACTAATGAGCTACACCTTC.

The rearrangement joins TRBV6-5 to TRBJ1-6; D is possibly TRBD1 (6 bases). The V gene lost 5 bases and the J gene lost 3 bases, with 11 bases spanning the gap. This CDR3 contains 15 residues. The germline V gene has CDR1 MNHEY and CDR2 SVGAGI. The CDR3: CASSNDRNYNSPLHF. CDR3 nucleotide sequence: TGTGCCAGCAGTAACGACAGGAACTATAATTCACCCCTCCACTTT.

The gene calls are TRBV6-5 and TRBJ2-7; the D call may be TRBD1 or TRBD2 (6 bases each). The germline CDR1 and CDR2 sequences are MNHEY and SVGAGI. V was trimmed by 4 bases and J by 2 bases, leaving 12 bases between them. The CDR3 length is 14 residues. CDR3 sequence: CASSFVGGTYEQYF. The CDR3 coding sequence is TGTGCCAGCAGTTTCGTCGGGGGCACCTACGAGCAGTACTTC.

The gene calls are TRBV9 and TRBJ2-3; TRBD1 is a possible D gene (5 bases). Germline V CDR1 and CDR2: SGDLS, YYNGEE. V gave up 4 bases and J gave up 0 bases, with 15 bases separating them. The CDR3 length is 16 residues. CDR3 region: CASSPMGPSSTDTQYF. CDR3 DNA: TGTGCCAGCAGCCCCATGGGGCCCTCTAGCACAGATACGCAGTATTTT.

This clone turned up a few times. The gene calls are TRBV7-9 and TRBJ2-3; 11 bases are a match to TRBD2. The V segment lost 3 bases and the J segment 6 bases; nucleotides outside the gene matches: 8. This CDR3 spans 16 amino acids. Germline CDR1 reads SEHNR; CDR2 reads FQNEAQ (reference sequence). CDR3 coding DNA: TGTGCCAGCAGCTTGATAGCGGGAGGGGTGACGGATACGCAGTATTTT. It is translated as CASSLIAGGVTDTQYF.

Note on this clone: The same CDR3 also results from other DNA sequences found in this sample. J is TRBJ1-2 and V is TRBV7-9; TRBD1 matches at 12 bases. Germline V gives CDR1 SEHNR, CDR2 FQNEAQ (reference sequence). The CDR3 extends over 14 amino acids. The V and J ends lost 5 bases and 8 bases, in that order; junction bases with no gene match: 6. DNA for the CDR3: TGTGCCAGCAGCACAAGGGACAGGGGGCGCGGCTACACCTTC. Protein: CASSTRDRGRGYTF.

CDR3 sequence: CASSPRKGTQETQYF. The CDR3 nucleotides read TGTGCCAGCAGTCCCCGGAAGGGTACCCAAGAGACCCAGTACTTC. This chain connects TRBV28 to TRBJ2-5; D remains unclear. Trimming left V 5 bases short and J 1 base short, with 14 bases between. The germline gives CDR1 MDHEN, CDR2 SYDVKM. The CDR3 length is 15 residues.

The chain is built from TRBV7-2 and TRBJ1-2; D is unresolved. The germline gives CDR1 SGHTA, CDR2 FQGNSA. This CDR3 contains 14 residues. The ends were cut back, 1 base at V and 3 bases at J, with 9 bases in the middle. Here the CDR3 reads CASSLGPGDYGYTF. The CDR3 region has the DNA TGTGCCAGCAGCTTAGGCCCTGGGGACTATGGCTACACCTTC.

J is TRBJ1-1 and V is TRBV7-2; 9 nucleotides match TRBD1. The germline V gene has CDR1 SGHTA and CDR2 FQGNSA. This CDR3 spans 14 amino acids. The V gene end was trimmed by 4 bases and the J gene end by 4 bases; junction bases not matched to a gene: 4. CDR3 sequence: CASSSDRGVTEAFF. CDR3 in DNA: TGTGCCAGCAGCTCGGACAGGGGTGTCACTGAAGCTTTCTTT.

The CDR3 DNA reads TGTGCCAGCAGCGACGCGGGTACCGGGGAGCTGTTTTTT. Translated, it gives CASSDAGTGELFF. V gene TRBV9 combines with J gene TRBJ2-2; TRBD2 might be the D (5 bases). CDR3 length equals 13 residues. V gave up 3 bases and J gave up 5 bases, with 8 bases separating them. Germline assignment: CDR1 SGDLS and CDR2 YYNGEE.

The chain links TRBV3-1 (or the pseudogene TRBV3-2) to TRBJ1-2; tentatively, D is TRBD1 (5 bases). CDR1 LGHDT and CDR2 YNNKEL come from the germline V gene (reference sequence). Trimming left V 5 bases short and J 7 bases short, with 14 bases between. This CDR3 spans 13 amino acids. The CDR3 protein is CASSGAGKAGYTF. The CDR3 bases are TGTGCCAGCAGCGGGGCAGGGAAGGCTGGCTACACCTTC.

V usage is TRBV25-1 and J usage is TRBJ1-1; D uncertain. This CDR3 has 12 residues. Germline V gene data show CDR1 as MGHDK and CDR2 as SYGVNS. Deletions cut 0 bases from V and 7 bases from J, with 6 bases between. The CDR3 DNA is TGTGCCAGCAGTGAATATCCAAGTGAAGCTTTCTTT. It is translated as CASSEYPSEAFF.

This clone was counted between two and nine times. CDR3 loop: CASSPETSSYNEQFF. The CDR3, as DNA: TGTGCCAGCTCACCAGAGACTAGCTCCTACAATGAGCAGTTCTTC. The rearrangement uses TRBV18 and TRBJ2-1, with a tentative D call TRBD2 (6 bases). Per germline, CDR1 KGHSH and CDR2 LQKENI. The CDR3 covers 15 residues. Trimming cost V 2 bases and J 0 bases, with 8 bases left between them.

The rearrangement joins TRBV11-2 to TRBJ2-5; unclear D gene. The CDR3 is 14 amino acids. Trimming cost V 1 base and J 1 base, with 7 bases left between them. From germline, CDR1 is SGHAT and CDR2 FQNNGV. CDR3 bases: TGTGCCAGCAGCTTAGGTACCTCCCAAGAGACCCAGTACTTC. Amino acid sequence: CASSLGTSQETQYF.

The chain has TRBV9 and TRBJ2-7; 9 positions agree with TRBD1. CDR3 length: 15 residues. The germline gives CDR1 SGDLS, CDR2 YYNGEE. V lost 1 base to trimming and J lost 3 bases; unmatched junction nucleotides: 5. The chain's CDR3 is CASSVTGTGIYEQYF. The CDR3, as DNA: TGTGCCAGCAGCGTAACTGGGACAGGGATCTACGAGCAGTACTTC.

This chain links TRBV19 with TRBJ2-7; D perhaps matches TRBD2 (6 bases). Germline V gene sequence: CDR1 LNHDA, CDR2 SQIVND (reference sequence). With 3 bases removed from V and 5 bases from J, the gap between germline ends came to 14 bases. The CDR3 is 14 residues long. As DNA, the CDR3 is TGTGCCAGTAGTATCGGCCTAAGGAGGGACGAGCAGTACTTC. Its translation is CASSIGLRRDEQYF.